The 8 T cell receptor beta chains presented below share a single source sample, sequenced in a study of spatial heterogeneity in lung cancer. Time point described: sample taken at primary tumor resection. TCRdb used MiXCR to reprocess the 5' RACE reads, holding one entry per CDR3 protein. Among 35,000 to 40,000 distinct CDR3 sequences listed, less than 9% were seen once. The sample here was PBMCs, taken at surgery. These receptors were taken from a female donor with early-stage non-small cell lung cancer.

This clonotype was seen many times. The chain combines TRBV5-1 with TRBJ2-5; 7 bases agree with TRBD1. Trimming cost V 6 bases and J 0 bases; bases outside gene matches: 5. The CDR3 has 14 amino acids. Looked up from germline, CDR1 is SGHRS and CDR2 is YFSETQ. The CDR3 is CASTRTGNQETQYF. The CDR3 coding sequence is TGCGCCAGCACCCGGACAGGCAACCAAGAGACCCAGTACTTC.

There are many counts of this clonotype. This sequence joins TRBV20-1 and TRBJ1-2; D not certain. The germline V gene has CDR1 DFQATT and CDR2 SNEGSKA (reference sequence). The CDR3 consists of 13 residues. Trimming cost V 1 base and J 7 bases, with 13 bases left between them. The CDR3 here is CSARAEGFGGYTF. The CDR3 DNA follows: TGCAGTGCTAGAGCCGAAGGGTTTGGTGGCTACACCTTC.

This clonotype has ten or more counts. V usage is TRBV7-9 and J usage is TRBJ1-2; D might be TRBD1 (5 bases). V lost 11 bases and J 3 bases, leaving 10 bases between the germline ends. The V gene's germline CDR1 is SEHNR and CDR2 FQNEAQ (reference sequence). The CDR3 covers 11 residues. CDR3 sequence: CAAGRDYGYTF. In nucleotides, the CDR3 is TGTGCCGCGGGCAGGGACTATGGCTACACCTTC.

This clonotype was seen only a few times. The chain links TRBV5-5 to TRBJ1-4; 8 bases are a match to TRBD1. The length of the CDR3 is 13 residues. The germline CDR1 and CDR2 sequences are SGHKS and YYEKEE (reference sequence). With 6 bases clipped from V and 7 bases from J, the junction kept 5 bases outside the gene matches. CDR3 region: CASNRQGSEKLFF. The CDR3 region has the DNA TGTGCCAGCAACAGACAGGGGAGTGAAAAACTGTTTTTT.

The table lists this clonotype with many counts. The chain employs TRBV5-6 and TRBJ2-1; 11 nucleotides align to TRBD2. CDR1 SGHDT and CDR2 YYEEEE come from the germline V gene. The ends lost 7 bases at V and 1 base at J; junction bases unmatched: 16. The CDR3 sequence is 19 residues long. CDR3 coding DNA: TGTGCCAGCTCGAAGGGACTAGCGGACCGTACCGCTTCCTACAATGAGCAGTTCTTC. Translation gives CASSKGLADRTASYNEQFF.

The chain's CDR3 is CASSYLAGQETQYF. CDR3 in DNA: TGCGCCAGCAGCTACTTAGCGGGCCAAGAGACCCAGTACTTC. The V gene is TRBV5-1, the J gene TRBJ2-5; 7 nucleotides match TRBD2. Germline V gene data show CDR1 as SGHRS and CDR2 as YFSETQ. Trimming took 3 bases from V and 1 from J; bases not matched to a gene: 3. The CDR3 covers 14 residues.

V and J are TRBV6-2 or TRBV6-3 and TRBJ1-5; TRBD1 might be the D (5 bases). Germline V gives CDR1 MNHEY, CDR2 SVGEGT. CDR3 size: 14 residues. The ends were cut back, 2 bases at V and 6 bases at J, with 11 bases in the middle. The CDR3 DNA reads TGTGCCAGCAGTTACCTCCCAGGGACTCAGCCCCAGCATTTT. Amino acids: CASSYLPGTQPQHF.

This chain links TRBV11-2 with TRBJ2-4, with TRBD2 as a possible D gene (7 bases). V was trimmed by 5 bases and J by 5 bases, leaving 16 bases between them. CDR1 is SGHAT and CDR2 is FQNNGV in the germline V gene. This CDR3 contains 15 residues. CDR3 region: CASSHGGGRENIQYF. CDR3 bases: TGTGCCAGCAGCCACGGCGGGGGCCGAGAAAACATTCAGTACTTC.